This T cell receptor beta chain was obtained from a study of early T cells in non-severe SARS-CoV-2 infection. About the study: Unsorted whole blood bulk RNA was sequenced, with unpaired chains. Whole-study findings and limits: Using VDJdb, the matching emphasized anti-spike CD8 responses while missing private and CD4 specificities.

Losses at the gene ends were 0 bases for V and 5 bases for J; bases not matched to a gene: 10. This CDR3 is built from 18 residues. CDR1 LGHNA and CDR2 YSLEER come from the germline V gene. Unique molecular identifier tags were affixed to discrete cDNA molecules. TCRdb reprocessed the 5' RACE reads with MiXCR, giving one entry per CDR3 protein. The repertoire includes more than 65,000 distinct CDR3 sequences, approximately 13% of them detected once, and about 1.3% sits in the top ten. This clonotype was seen ten or more times. The target antigen is unknown. Sequencing was done on a sample of whole blood. The origin of this receptor is an adult who was a healthcare worker with PCR-confirmed SARS-CoV-2 infection or an uninfected control (not recorded which). The genes are TRBV4-3 and TRBJ2-2, with 9 bases lining up with TRBD1. In DNA, the CDR3 is TGCGCCAGCAGCCAAGATCGGGGACAGGGAGGATGGACCGGGGAGCTGTTTTTT. It yields the protein CASSQDRGQGGWTGELFF.